This T cell receptor (beta chain) emerged from a study of blood T cells in healthy people across ages (dated by TCRdb to the mid-2010s). For context, the study as a whole: In model experiments, roughly one uniquely barcoded TCR beta cDNA molecule per two T cells was captured by template switching. Using deep sequencing normalized with unique cDNA molecular identifiers, the study measured how TCR beta repertoire diversity changes with age. The donors were divided into four age groups: young (average approximately 17 years), middle-aged (approximately 41), aged (approximately 62) and long-lived (roughly 88). Using the same blood draw, the study looked at two additional independent replicas of 1 million unique cDNA reads for two donors, one aged 18 to 29 and the other aged 80 or older. The paper as a whole reports these results and caveats: The long-lived group showed more naive CD4+ T cells, fewer expanded clones and increased TCR diversity than the aged group, suggesting age selection. Because donor CMV infection status was unknown, age-related changes in expanded clonotypes were potentially confounded. As age increased, observed TCR beta diversity per million T cells dropped in a roughly linear way, and a significant reduction was already evident by age around 41. Estimates of total diversity from one million sequenced T cells were regarded as lower bounds and underestimates. A strong correlation was found between observed TCR beta diversity and the percentage of naive T cells measured by flow cytometry. Bulk unsorted PBMC profiling prevented conclusive comparison of naive and antigen-experienced compartments.

The library was made by 5' RACE. Sequencing used an Illumina HiSeq 2500. The second PCR ran for about 6 to 12 cycles and used a J-beta primer mix along with a sample-barcoded 5' primer. A template-switch 5' adaptor carrying 12 random nucleotides introduced a unique molecular identifier onto each TCR beta cDNA molecule. Each sample yielded at least 3 million CDR3-containing paired-end reads. First-strand cDNA was synthesized from all RNA with the Mint cDNA synthesis kit, primed by a TRBC-specific oligonucleotide. Following uracil-DNA glycosylase treatment, a first 18-cycle PCR with universal primers M1SS and BC2_uni_R was performed on all cDNA. The original methods were these. Normalization of each sample was performed by random selection of 1 million high-quality reads, each carrying a distinct molecular identifier. Reads sharing molecular identifiers were discarded rather than binned into consensus sequences. MiTCR, run with a Q25 quality threshold and the strictest error-elimination algorithm, handled CDR3 identification, clonotype clustering and error correction. A nonparametric unseen species model with Euler transformation was used to estimate lower-bound total TCR beta diversity. Using fastp trimming at Q25 and MiXCR clonotype assembly, TCRdb reanalyzed the public sequencing data and kept in-frame beta chains. All rows with the same CDR3 protein become a single entry with the most common DNA and genes. The V and J calls were not made by the authors but by TCRdb's processing. The sample table records about 840,000 distinct CDR3 sequences; 29% of these occur just once. Roughly a tenth of the sample belongs to the ten largest clones.

The CDR3 runs 12 residues from the cysteine to the phenylalanine. The kept DNA is CDR3 alone, 36 bases in frame from the first base. The germline V gene (reference sequence) specifies GTSNPN as CDR1 and SVGIG as CDR2. The junction carries 8 bases between V and J, which are trimmed by 2 bases and 3 bases respectively. This clonotype was counted many times. The antigen this receptor binds is unknown. There are no base qualities to consult, and no much larger clone falls within one base. The donors were roughly 40 Caucasian individuals from Russia, aged roughly 6 to 100 years, who were systemically healthy. Each donor gave about 9.7 milliliters of peripheral blood, drawn into EDTA-treated Vacutainer tubes. Ficoll-Paque density-gradient centrifugation was used to isolate PBMCs, with at least 7 million obtained per sample. Trizol reagent was used to extract total RNA from PBMCs, with at least 6 micrograms per sample. For every donor, an aliquot of PBMCs went through flow cytometry to measure the percentages of naive CD45RAhigh/CD27high T cells.

The same sample was also used in a study of T cells of mothers and their children. The second study's paper adds: The donors were nine systemically healthy Caucasian individuals, made up of three mothers and their six children. cDNA synthesis consumed the entire amount of extracted RNA, loaded at approximately 1.5 ug RNA in each 15 ul reaction. In the second PCR, the M1S primer added sample barcodes and 2-4 random nucleotides. More than 9 million TCR beta CDR3 reads were obtained from each mother, and about 3 million reads were obtained from each child. Thymic selection similarly shapes TCR recombination output in related and unrelated pairs, with minor effect from inherited differences. Normalized repertoire overlap was always found to be slightly, but never significantly, higher in related mother-child pairs than in unrelated mother-child pairs. No persistent microchimeric T cell clones were found, with a detection sensitivity of roughly 100 clones per million clonotypes. In the study, deep NGS was used to compare the TCR beta repertoires of mothers and children, and features distinguishing related mother-child pairs from unrelated individuals were sought. On average, the children were about 12 +/- 4 years old, while the mothers were approximately 40 +/- 4 years old. After adapters were ligated using NEBNext reagents, the libraries underwent 100+100 nt paired-end sequencing on an Illumina HiSeq 2000. To prevent cross-contamination, the mother and child libraries were prepared a month apart and were sequenced in separate runs. For each donor, somewhere between roughly 450,000 and 2,200,000 distinct TCR beta clonotypes were identified. Naive TCR beta clonotypes were estimated from low-frequency clonotypes matched to each donor's FACS-determined naive share, without sorting.

Source material: blood. This TCR derives from a woman in her thirties or forties in good health. The chain links TRBV30 with TRBJ2-7, with no confident D gene call. The DNA sequence follows: TGTGCCTGGAGTATTACGGGCTACGAGCAGTACTTC. This yields the protein CAWSITGYEQYF.